This TCR beta chain comes out of a study of blood T cell repertoires in COVID-19. The overall study: Samples representing acute and convalescent COVID-19 were sourced from the United States, Italy and Spain.

The ends were cut back, 2 bases at V and 3 bases at J, with 17 bases in the middle. The CDR3 sequence is 16 residues long. Germline assignment: CDR1 SGHVS and CDR2 FQNEAQ. Using immunoSEQ multiplex PCR, the repertoire was profiled, and TCRdb retains in-frame clones only, with some absent. The sample has about 140,000 clones; 87% are singletons. Participants spanned ages roughly 18 to 90 years and resided in 24 US areas. Which cohort a participant joined came from the clinical history participants gave. Cohort 3 recovered donors had two negative PCRs, clearance, or symptom resolution. The TCR sequence derives from a man between 60 and 75 years old who had recovered from COVID-19. The sequencing input was PBMCs or T cells enriched from blood (not recorded which). V gene TRBV7-8 combines with J gene TRBJ2-7; D might be TRBD2 (6 bases). The CDR3 sequence is CASSLIGGGGSYEQYF. CDR3 nucleotides: TGTGCCAGCAGCTTAATAGGCGGTGGGGGGAGCTACGAGCAGTACTTC. Based on the CDR3 plus reference TRBV7-8 and TRBJ2-7, the full variable domain is GAGVSQSPRYKVAKRGQDVALRCDPISGHVSLFWYQQALGQGPEFLTYFQNEAQLDKSGLPSDRFFAERPEGSVSTLKIQRTQQEDSAVYLCASSLIGGGGSYEQYFGPGTRLTVT.